The 26 T cell receptor beta chains below all came from one sample that was sequenced in a study of T cell repertoires in cytomegalovirus infection. TCRdb reprocessed the reads with MiXCR, giving one entry per CDR3 protein. Of under 300,000 distinct CDR3 sequences listed, approximately 13% are singletons. Sequencing was performed on PBMCs. These receptors originate from a human donor in good health (CMV status not recorded). Some clones in this sample may be carry-over from other donors' samples.

This clonotype has only a few counts. The V gene is TRBV19, the J gene TRBJ1-5; D uncertain. The length of the CDR3 is 13 residues. Germline V gene sequence: CDR1 LNHDA, CDR2 SQIVND (reference sequence). Trimming took off 5 bases at V and 3 bases at J, with 8 bases between the two ends. The DNA of the CDR3 is TGTGCCAGTAGTGGGCGGAACAATCAGCCCCAGCATTTT. This sequence encodes CASSGRNNQPQHF. Filled out from reference TRBV19 and TRBJ1-5, the complete variable domain reads DGGITQSPKYLFRKEGQNVTLSCEQNLNHDAMYWYRQDPGQGLRLIYYSQIVNDFQKGDIAEGYSVSREKKESFPLTVTSAQKNPTAFYLCASSGRNNQPQHFGDGTRLSIL.

This clonotype appeared many times. The rearrangement joins TRBV7-2 to TRBJ2-7; D is unresolved. From germline, CDR1 is SGHTA and CDR2 FQGNSA. This CDR3 region has 15 residues. Trimming pared 1 base from V and 0 bases from J, leaving 10 bases between. The CDR3: CASSLVSRSSYEQYF. The CDR3 DNA is TGTGCCAGCAGCTTAGTCTCCCGGAGCTCCTACGAGCAGTACTTC. Using reference TRBV7-2 and TRBJ2-7 for the parts outside the CDR3, the full variable domain is GAGVSQSPSNKVTEKGKDVELRCDPISGHTALYWYRQSLGQGLEFLIYFQGNSAPDKSGLPSDRFSAERTGGSVSTLTIQRTQQEDSAVYLCASSLVSRSSYEQYFGPGTRLTVT.

At least ten counts were recorded for this clonotype. The chain has TRBV7-2 and TRBJ2-1, with D perhaps being TRBD1 or TRBD2 (6 bases each). V shed 1 base and J shed 1 base, with 14 bases lying between them. There are 17 residues in the CDR3. CDR1 and CDR2 from the germline V gene are SGHTA and FQGNSA. CDR3 protein: CASSLEGGGGSYNEQFF. The CDR3 DNA reads TGTGCCAGCAGCTTAGAGGGGGGCGGAGGGTCCTACAATGAGCAGTTCTTC. The full variable domain, its missing parts supplied by reference TRBV7-2 and TRBJ2-1, is GAGVSQSPSNKVTEKGKDVELRCDPISGHTALYWYRQSLGQGLEFLIYFQGNSAPDKSGLPSDRFSAERTGGSVSTLTIQRTQQEDSAVYLCASSLEGGGGSYNEQFFGPGTRLTVL.

This clonotype occurred a few times. The rearrangement links TRBV6-2 or TRBV6-3 to TRBJ2-7; the match to TRBD2 covers 13 bases. V was pared by 4 bases and J by 0 bases, with 0 bases of the junction left unmatched. The V gene's germline CDR1 is MNHEY and CDR2 SVGEGT. The CDR3 runs to 15 residues. The CDR3: CASSWTSGSSYEQYF. CDR3 nucleotides: TGTGCCAGCAGTTGGACTAGCGGGAGCTCCTACGAGCAGTACTTC.

This clonotype was picked up many times. The chain is built from TRBV5-4 and TRBJ2-2, with 9 bases matching TRBD1. Germline V gene data show CDR1 as SGHNT and CDR2 as YYREEE (reference sequence). The J segment lost 1 base and the V segment lost 0 bases, leaving 1 base of the junction unmatched. This CDR3 is 16 amino acids long. CDR3 loop: CASSLGGQGNTGELFF. Here the CDR3 DNA reads TGTGCCAGCAGCTTGGGGGGACAGGGGAACACCGGGGAGCTGTTTTTT.

The CDR3 is CASSLDRLGTGVYNEQFF. DNA for the CDR3: TGTGCCAGCAGCTTAGATCGGCTAGGGACTGGGGTCTACAATGAGCAGTTCTTC. The rearrangement joins TRBV11-3 to TRBJ2-1; TRBD2 is a possible D gene (6 bases). The germline V and J ends were trimmed by 0 bases and 3 bases, with 18 bases remaining between them. The CDR3 covers 18 residues. CDR1 SGHNT and CDR2 YENEEA come from the germline V gene.

In the case of this clonotype: A read error may account for a junction end that differs from germline. The J gene is TRBJ2-3, the V gene TRBV15; TRBD2 aligns across 9 bases. CDR1 LNHNV and CDR2 YYDKDF come from the germline V gene (reference sequence). The CDR3 totals 15 residues. CDR3 in amino acids: CATRRGGGATDTQYF. The CDR3 bases are TGTGCCACCAGGAGAGGCGGGGGGGCCACAGATACGCAGTATTTT.

This clonotype was seen once. V gene TRBV5-6 combines with J gene TRBJ2-7, with D possibly TRBD2 on 5 matching bases. Germline CDR1 and CDR2: SGHDT and YYEEEE. V lost 2 bases, J lost 2 bases, and 11 bases lay in between. This CDR3 contains 14 residues. The CDR3 nucleotides read TGTGCCAGCAGCTTCGGTAGCGAGACCTACGAGCAGTACTTC. Residues: CASSFGSETYEQYF. Drawing the rest from reference TRBV5-6 and TRBJ2-7, the complete variable domain is DAGVTQSPTHLIKTRGQQVTLRCSPKSGHDTVSWYQQALGQGPQFIFQYYEEEERQRGNFPDRFSGHQFPNYSSELNVNALLLGDSALYLCASSFGSETYEQYFGPGTRLTVT.

This clonotype was seen at least ten times. The V gene is TRBV7-2, the J gene TRBJ2-5; 9 bases are a match to TRBD1. The CDR3 sequence is 17 residues long. V shed 4 bases, J shed 2 bases, and the junction held 11 bases outside the gene matches. Looked up from germline, CDR1 is SGHTA and CDR2 is FQGNSA. The CDR3 coding sequence is TGTGCCAGCAGCTCCCGGGACAGGGCCATTGGGCAAGAGACCCAGTACTTC. Amino acids: CASSSRDRAIGQETQYF.

This clonotype was counted at least ten times. The chain couples TRBV7-6 to TRBJ2-7; TRBD1 matches at 8 bases. CDR1 SGHVS and CDR2 FNYEAQ come from the germline V gene. The CDR3 runs to 15 residues. V shed 1 base, J shed 3 bases, and the junction held 5 bases outside the gene matches. CDR3 bases: TGTGCCAGCAGCTTAGGACAGGGGATTATCTACGAGCAGTACTTC. It translates to CASSLGQGIIYEQYF.

This clonotype occurred many times. The genes are TRBV7-2 and TRBJ2-3; TRBD2 matches 14 bases. Germline V gene lookup returns CDR1 SGHTA and CDR2 FQGNSA. The CDR3 runs 17 residues. Trimming took 5 bases from V and 8 from J; bases not matched to a gene: 12. The chain's CDR3 is CASSLRLAGGREGTQYF. The CDR3 nucleotides are TGTGCCAGCAGCCTGAGACTAGCGGGGGGGCGGGAGGGTACGCAGTATTTT.

This clonotype showed up many times. This sequence joins TRBV7-3 and TRBJ2-3; possible D gene TRBD1, 6 bases. V was trimmed by 4 bases and J by 6 bases, leaving 17 bases between them. Germline lookup yields CDR1 SGHTA and CDR2 FQGTGA. The CDR3 totals 15 residues. This CDR3 reads CASSSLGQGMDTQYF. The CDR3 DNA is TGTGCCAGCAGCTCCCTAGGTCAGGGGATGGATACGCAGTATTTT.

V usage is TRBV20-1 and J usage is TRBJ1-1; D gene uncertain. The ends were cut back, 6 bases at V and 1 base at J, with 9 bases in the middle. The CDR3 totals 12 residues. Germline CDR1 reads DFQATT; CDR2 reads SNEGSKA (reference sequence). The CDR3 DNA reads as TGCAGTGCCGAGGGCCAGAACACTGAAGCTTTCTTT. Translating it yields CSAEGQNTEAFF.

This clonotype came up many times. V is TRBV20-1 and J is TRBJ1-6; D is undetermined. Germline V lookup: CDR1 DFQATT, CDR2 SNEGSKA (reference sequence). This CDR3 spans 11 amino acids. V was shortened by 5 bases and J by 7 bases, with 6 bases between the two germline ends. The CDR3 DNA follows: TGCAGTGCTGGGGAAAATTCACCCCTCCACTTT. Translating gives CSAGENSPLHF.

The J gene is TRBJ2-3, the V gene TRBV7-3, with unresolved D. This CDR3 has 15 residues. Trimming took 1 base from V and 0 from J, leaving 8 bases between them. Germline V gene lookup returns CDR1 SGHTA and CDR2 FQGTGA. CDR3 nucleotide sequence: TGTGCCAGCAGCTTAAAGGGTCTTAGCACAGATACGCAGTATTTT. Its translation is CASSLKGLSTDTQYF.

This clonotype was seen repeatedly, ten times or more. The V gene is TRBV10-3, the J gene TRBJ2-2; maybe TRBD1 (5 bases). CDR3 length: 15 amino acids. Germline CDR1 and CDR2: ENHRY and SYGVKD. The V gene lost 4 bases and the J gene lost 5 bases, with 14 bases spanning the gap. CDR3 DNA sequence: TGTGCCATCAGTGGGGGCCAGGCCCTAACCGGGGAGCTGTTTTTT. Translating gives CAISGGQALTGELFF.

This clonotype was detected ten times or more. The V call is TRBV12-3 or TRBV12-4, the J call TRBJ2-7; TRBD1 might be the D (5 bases). The CDR3 covers 15 residues. Trimming took off 2 bases at V and 1 base at J, with 12 bases between the two ends. In nucleotides, the CDR3 is TGTGCCAGCAGTTTAAGGGGCCATCCATCCTACGAGCAGTACTTC. This sequence encodes CASSLRGHPSYEQYF.

There are many counts of this clonotype. This chain links TRBV7-8 with TRBJ2-5, with 10 bases fitting TRBD1. The CDR3 consists of 17 residues. Looked up from germline, CDR1 is SGHVS and CDR2 is FQNEAQ. The junction had 13 bases not matched to a gene; V was cut back by 5 bases and J by 4 bases. The CDR3 sequence: CASSPNPGQGVGETQYF. The CDR3 DNA follows: TGTGCCAGCAGCCCCAACCCAGGACAGGGGGTTGGAGAGACCCAGTACTTC.

In this sample, this clonotype turned up a few times. The chain uses TRBV2 and TRBJ1-4; D is unresolved. The V end lost 8 bases, the J end lost 4 bases, and 11 bases lay between the germline ends. The CDR3 sequence is 13 residues long. Germline CDR1 is SNHLY and CDR2 is FYNNEI. The CDR3 DNA follows: TGTGCCAGCCGGACGGATAGTAATGAAAAACTGTTTTTT. It codes for CASRTDSNEKLFF.

This clonotype came up many times. The gene calls are TRBV7-2 and TRBJ2-1, with 10 bases fitting TRBD2. With 0 bases clipped from V and 5 bases from J, the junction kept 10 bases outside the gene matches. Germline loops: CDR1 SGHTA, CDR2 FQGNSA. This CDR3 comprises 18 residues. Here the CDR3 reads CASSLAASGSKGDNEQFF. CDR3 DNA sequence: TGTGCCAGCAGCTTAGCGGCTAGCGGGAGTAAAGGGGACAATGAGCAGTTCTTC. Together with reference TRBV7-2 and TRBJ2-1, the CDR3 gives the full variable domain: GAGVSQSPSNKVTEKGKDVELRCDPISGHTALYWYRQSLGQGLEFLIYFQGNSAPDKSGLPSDRFSAERTGGSVSTLTIQRTQQEDSAVYLCASSLAASGSKGDNEQFFGPGTRLTVL.

In its sample, this clonotype was seen a few times. V gene TRBV15 combines with J gene TRBJ2-7, with no clear D. V was shortened by 0 bases and J by 5 bases, with 17 bases between the two germline ends. CDR3 size: 16 residues. The germline V gene has CDR1 LNHNV and CDR2 YYDKDF (reference sequence). Written as DNA, the CDR3 is TGTGCCACCAGCAGAGATAATCTTAAGTTTGGGAACGAGCAGTACTTC. It is translated as CATSRDNLKFGNEQYF.

The V and J genes are TRBV28 and TRBJ2-7, with no clear D. Germline V gives CDR1 MDHEN, CDR2 SYDVKM. Trimming pared 10 bases from V and 3 bases from J, leaving 10 bases between. The CDR3 totals 11 residues. The CDR3 here is CATGPGYEQYF. The CDR3 nucleotides read TGTGCCACGGGCCCCGGCTACGAGCAGTACTTC. The complete variable domain, with remaining parts taken from reference TRBV28 and TRBJ2-7, reads DVKVTQSSRYLVKRTGEKVFLECVQDMDHENMFWYRQDPGLGLRLIYFSYDVKMKEKGDIPEGYSVSREKKERFSLILESASTNQTSMYLCATGPGYEQYFGPGTRLTVT.

This clonotype was observed at least ten times. V and J are TRBV7-2 and TRBJ2-6; D call uncertain. The CDR3 contains 15 residues. CDR1 and CDR2 from the germline V gene are SGHTA and FQGNSA. V shed 5 bases and J shed 2 bases, with 10 bases lying between them. CDR3 amino acids: CASSPGPPGANVLTF. In DNA, the CDR3 is TGTGCCAGCAGCCCAGGACCTCCTGGGGCCAACGTCCTGACTTTC.

This clonotype has a count of ten or more. The chain employs TRBV7-2 and TRBJ2-2, with D possibly matching TRBD1 (5 bases). The germline V gene has CDR1 SGHTA and CDR2 FQGNSA. CDR3 length: 15 residues. V lost 2 bases and J lost 3, with 10 bases in between. The CDR3 nucleotides read TGTGCCAGCAGCTTACAGGCAGGGTACACCGGGGAGCTGTTTTTT. It is translated as CASSLQAGYTGELFF. Combining the CDR3 with reference TRBV7-2 and TRBJ2-2 gives the whole variable domain GAGVSQSPSNKVTEKGKDVELRCDPISGHTALYWYRQSLGQGLEFLIYFQGNSAPDKSGLPSDRFSAERTGGSVSTLTIQRTQQEDSAVYLCASSLQAGYTGELFFGEGSRLTVL.

This clonotype has at least ten counts. The rearrangement links TRBV5-1 to TRBJ1-4; 7 bases match TRBD1. Germline loops: CDR1 SGHRS, CDR2 YFSETQ. J gave up 5 bases and V 5 bases, and 3 bases lay outside the gene matches. The CDR3 runs to 13 residues. In DNA, the CDR3 is TGCGCCAGCAGGGAGACAGGGAATGAAAAACTGTTTTTT. Translating it yields CASRETGNEKLFF. Looking up the rest from reference TRBV5-1 and TRBJ1-4 gives the full variable domain: KAGVTQTPRYLIKTRGQQVTLSCSPISGHRSVSWYQQTPGQGLQFLFEYFSETQRNKGNFPGRFSGRQFSNSRSEMNVSTLELGDSALYLCASRETGNEKLFFGSGTQLSVL.

The sample holds a few counts of this clonotype. The chain is built from TRBV18 and TRBJ2-7; 10 nucleotides agree with TRBD1. The CDR3 runs to 16 residues. Trimming cost V 1 base and J 0 bases; bases outside gene matches: 3. Germline values: CDR1 KGHSH, CDR2 LQKENI. The CDR3 region has the DNA TGTGCCAGCTCACCACAGGGACAGGGGCTCTCCTACGAGCAGTACTTC. This sequence encodes CASSPQGQGLSYEQYF.